The present T cell receptor beta chain was sequenced within a study of T cells in Graves' hyperthyroidism and ophthalmopathy. General study findings and limits: Most clonotypes that expanded in the thyroid above 0.001 also showed up in blood. Ophthalmopathy was identified by the model a median around 6.9 months ahead of onset.

On this clonotype: The antigen remains unidentified.

Using RNA transcripts as the source, TCR beta CDR3 regions were amplified. First-round RT-PCR of the TCR CDR3 relied on the HTBI primer set. TCRdb reprocessed the multiplex PCR reads with MiXCR, giving one entry per CDR3 protein. The data show a few hundred thousand distinct CDR3 sequences, approximately 17% seen once. Trimming pared 8 bases from V and 0 bases from J, leaving 6 bases between. The CDR3 consists of 11 residues. Per the germline V gene, CDR1 is SQVTM and CDR2 is ANQGSEA. Sequenced material: blood. V gene TRBV29-1 combines with J gene TRBJ2-3, with D unclear. The sequence came from a man younger than 30 with Graves' ophthalmopathy. CDR3 bases: TGCAGCATCACCAGCACAGATACGCAGTATTTT. This gives the protein CSITSTDTQYF.